This T cell receptor (beta chain) derives from a study of cytomegalovirus exposure and HLA in healthy donors. Findings and caveats of the study: A later analysis showed HLA-associated TCR beta chains outstripping equally common others in clonal expansion.

Primers: 60 Vbeta forward and 13 Jbeta reverse. Sequencing used immunoSEQ multiplex PCR; TCRdb keeps in-frame clones, though not all of them. The table has about 130,000 clones, around three fifths seen once; the top ten hold roughly 2.5%. V lost 10 bases to trimming and J lost 4 bases; unmatched junction nucleotides: 5. Per germline, CDR1 LNHDA and CDR2 SQIVND (reference sequence). The CDR3 runs 12 residues. Concerning this clone itself: Its antigen remains unknown.

Donors likely had unrecorded immune exposures despite being nominally healthy when sampled. This receptor was taken from a woman aged 40 to 50 in good health and CMV-seronegative. Sequences were obtained from PBMCs. The V and J genes are TRBV19 and TRBJ1-1; TRBD1 aligns across 8 bases. CDR3 nucleotides: TGTGCCACCCAGGACAGGGTCACTGAAGCTTTCTTT. It is translated as CATQDRVTEAFF.